This TCR beta chain is drawn from a study of Ad26.COV2.S vaccination and SARS-CoV-2 variants. Study results and limitations: Using TCR breadth and depth analyses may have led to underestimated total T cell responses. Vaccine and placebo recipients had similar non-spike TCR breadth.

Measured with immunoSEQ multiplex PCR; TCRdb has only the in-frame clones, and not every one. Here the sample spans around 450,000 clones, 88% being singletons. As regards this clone: Its target is unknown.

Noted treatment: some 20 received Ad26.COV2.S at low or high dose, single or two shots; 5 received placebo; per-sample allocation not given. Following the first vaccine or placebo injection, samples were taken on day 63. This clonotype originated in a person between 18 and 65 years old who received the Ad26.COV2.S COVID-19 vaccine or a placebo. Sequenced here: peripheral blood, sampled in a trial of Ad26.COV2.S vaccine versus placebo.

The CDR3 nucleotides read TGTGCCAGCAGTGGGGACTCACCCCTCCACTTT. Translated, it gives CASSGDSPLHF. The chain has TRBV12-3 or TRBV12-4 and TRBJ1-6; weak D call: TRBD1 (5 bases). This CDR3 has 11 amino acids. Trimming removed 5 bases at V and 10 bases at J, with 6 bases between.